Here is one T cell receptor (beta chain) with its context. Its matching antigen is unknown. This CDR3 is 13 amino acids long. In germline, CDR1 is SGHRS, CDR2 YFSETQ. Trimming removed 4 bases at V and 3 bases at J, with 10 bases between. PCR involved 60 Vbeta and 13 Jbeta primers. The repertoire was sequenced with immunoSEQ multiplex PCR; TCRdb's copy has only in-frame clones and lacks some. Of roughly 250,000 clones detected, roughly 81% appear once; the ten largest clones hold approximately 2%. At the time of sampling, donors were nominally healthy, though unrecorded immune exposures were likely. This sample is part of a study of cytomegalovirus exposure and HLA in healthy donors. General study findings and limits: The study had only CMV serostatus as immune exposure information. Later analysis identified several of the most significant clusters that appeared linked to common viral pathogens.

The specimen sequenced was PBMCs. The receptor's source is a woman between 40 and 50 years old in good health and CMV-seropositive. V usage is TRBV5-1 and J usage is TRBJ1-1, with a possible D match to TRBD1 (5 bases). CDR3 sequence: CASSLRADTEAFF. CDR3 in DNA: TGCGCCAGCAGCCTCAGGGCCGACACTGAAGCTTTCTTT.